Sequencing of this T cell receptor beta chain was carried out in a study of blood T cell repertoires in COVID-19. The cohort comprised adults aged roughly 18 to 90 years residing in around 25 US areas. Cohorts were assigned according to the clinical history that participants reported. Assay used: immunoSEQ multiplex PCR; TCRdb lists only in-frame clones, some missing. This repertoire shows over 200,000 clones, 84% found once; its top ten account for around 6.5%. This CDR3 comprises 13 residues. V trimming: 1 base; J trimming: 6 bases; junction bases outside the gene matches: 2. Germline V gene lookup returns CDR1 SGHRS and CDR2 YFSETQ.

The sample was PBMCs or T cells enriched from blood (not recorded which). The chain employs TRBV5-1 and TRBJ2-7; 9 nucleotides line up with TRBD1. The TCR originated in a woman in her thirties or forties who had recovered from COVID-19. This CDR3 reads CASSLLTGGEQYF. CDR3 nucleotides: TGCGCCAGCAGCTTGTTGACAGGGGGCGAGCAGTACTTC.